This T cell receptor (beta chain) was captured by sequencing in a study of blood T cell repertoires in COVID-19. Study background: PBMCs, B-cell-depleted T cells, or T cells provided the cDNA or gDNA that made up the material.

In the source study's methods: Reference gene primer amplification in the assay estimated nucleated cell counts. Data came from immunoSEQ multiplex PCR; TCRdb stores just in-frame clones and leaves some out. The V and J calls and clone size come from that table; D and trimming were worked out from the DNA. The sample has 180,000 or so clones, more than 75% seen once; the top ten hold 5.6%. The specimen sequenced was PBMCs or T cells enriched from blood (not recorded which). The receptor's source is a man aged 35-49 years with acute COVID-19.

CDR3: CASSVEGFEQFF. The CDR3 DNA reads as TGTGCCAGCAGCGTAGAGGGGTTTGAGCAGTTCTTC. The V gene is TRBV9, the J gene TRBJ2-1; a possible D gene is TRBD1 (5 bases). The ends were cut back, 0 bases at V and 9 bases at J, with 7 bases in the middle. The CDR3 consists of 12 residues. CDR1 SGDLS and CDR2 YYNGEE come from the germline V gene.